This TCR beta chain appears in the sequencing data of a study of a mutant IDH1 vaccine in newly diagnosed glioma. As to time point: week 35, safety follow-up. Alongside topical imiquimod, each dose of vaccine comprised 300 ug of mutant IDH1 20-mer peptide. In regard to this clone: Its antigen is still unknown.

Assay used: immunoSEQ multiplex PCR; TCRdb lists only in-frame clones, some missing. The data show about 60,000 clones, less than 90% seen once. Per the germline V gene, CDR1 is SNHLY and CDR2 is FYNNEI. The CDR3 is 15 amino acids. J was trimmed by 6 bases and V by 9 bases; bases with no gene match: 11. The sequence was collected from a man aged 30 to 39 with glioma. The source was PBMCs, collected from a glioma patient whose treatment included an IDH1 peptide vaccine. The chain uses TRBV2 and TRBJ2-1, with 10 nucleotides matching TRBD1. The CDR3 region is CASKNRQGASNEQFF. In DNA, the CDR3 is TGTGCCAGTAAAAATCGACAGGGGGCGTCCAATGAGCAGTTCTTC.